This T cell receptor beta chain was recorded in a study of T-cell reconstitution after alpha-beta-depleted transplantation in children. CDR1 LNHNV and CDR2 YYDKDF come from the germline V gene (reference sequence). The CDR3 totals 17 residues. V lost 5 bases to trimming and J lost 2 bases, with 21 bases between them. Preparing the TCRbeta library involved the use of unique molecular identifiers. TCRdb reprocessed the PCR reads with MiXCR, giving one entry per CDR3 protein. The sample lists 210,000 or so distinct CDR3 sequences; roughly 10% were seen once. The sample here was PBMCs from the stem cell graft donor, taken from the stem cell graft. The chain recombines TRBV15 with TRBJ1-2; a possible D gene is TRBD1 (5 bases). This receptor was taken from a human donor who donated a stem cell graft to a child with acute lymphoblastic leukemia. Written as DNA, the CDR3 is TGTGCCACCAGCCCTCGTCCGAGACAGCGGGGGAACTATGGCTACACCTTC. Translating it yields CATSPRPRQRGNYGYTF.